This T cell receptor beta chain originates from a study of read filtering for tumor transcriptome and immune sequencing. Study overall: DNase treatment preceded whole-transcriptome library preparation. Study-level results: IR-seq and RNA-seq agreed better without single-read clonotypes. Even smaller IR-seq throughput identified most shared clonotypes.

This clonotype came up many times. Its target is not known. At the time of active disease, bone marrow was collected from every patient. From roughly 390 ng of RNA, a library with molecular barcoded alpha/delta and beta/gamma adaptors was made. MiXCR was run by TCRdb on the reads, yielding one entry per CDR3 protein. The sample comprises about 130,000 distinct CDR3 sequences, under 15% of which are singletons, and more than 9.5% rests with the top ten. Trimming stripped 2 bases from V and 5 bases from J, with 12 bases between. CDR1 is MNHNS and CDR2 is SASEGT in the germline V gene. The CDR3 length is 14 residues.

This sequence originates from a donor over 35 with multiple myeloma. Source material: a population of CD138-negative cells sorted from bone marrow. The chain combines TRBV6-1 with TRBJ1-2; TRBD1 might be the D (6 bases). This chain's CDR3 is CASSESGTPYGYTF. For the CDR3, the DNA is TGTGCCAGCAGTGAATCCGGGACACCGTATGGCTACACCTTC.